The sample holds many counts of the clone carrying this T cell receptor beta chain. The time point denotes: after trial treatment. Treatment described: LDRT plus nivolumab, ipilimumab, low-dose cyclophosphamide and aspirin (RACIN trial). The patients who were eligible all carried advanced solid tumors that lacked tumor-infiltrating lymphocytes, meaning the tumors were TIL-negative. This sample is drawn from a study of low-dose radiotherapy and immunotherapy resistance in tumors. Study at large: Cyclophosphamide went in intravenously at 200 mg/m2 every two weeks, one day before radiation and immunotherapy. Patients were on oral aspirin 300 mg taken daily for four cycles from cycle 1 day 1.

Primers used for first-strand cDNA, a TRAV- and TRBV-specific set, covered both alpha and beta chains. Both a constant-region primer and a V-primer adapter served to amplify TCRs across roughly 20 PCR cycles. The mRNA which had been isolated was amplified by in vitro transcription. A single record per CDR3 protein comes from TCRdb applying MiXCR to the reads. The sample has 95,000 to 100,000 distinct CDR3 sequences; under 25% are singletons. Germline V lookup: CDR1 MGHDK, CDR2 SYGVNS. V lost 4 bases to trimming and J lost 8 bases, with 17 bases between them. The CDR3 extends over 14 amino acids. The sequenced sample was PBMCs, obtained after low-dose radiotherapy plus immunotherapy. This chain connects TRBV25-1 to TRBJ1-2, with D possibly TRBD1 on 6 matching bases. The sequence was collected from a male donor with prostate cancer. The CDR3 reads CASSAGSRGRGYTF. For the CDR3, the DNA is TGTGCCAGCAGTGCCGGGAGCAGGGGTAGAGGCTACACCTTC.